This T cell receptor (beta chain) was captured in a study of CD8 T cells in Susac syndrome. At the level of the study: Treatment at blood withdrawal was none, corticosteroids, or intravenous immunoglobulin alone in Susac syndrome patients. Study conclusions and caveats: Clonal expansion was absent from the CD4+ T cell repertoires in Susac syndrome.

From blood CD8+ and CD4+ T cells, the TCR beta chain was sequenced. When the RNA was reverse transcribed, random hexamers were used with an input of roughly 0.45 to 1 ug. Amplification of TCR beta CDR3 spanned 54 Vbeta and 13 Jbeta via immunoSEQ multiplex PCR. TCRdb ran MiXCR on the immunoSEQ multiplex PCR reads and lists one entry per CDR3 protein. The sample records about 150,000 distinct CDR3 sequences, approximately 96% being singletons. This clonotype appeared a single time. Its antigen remains unknown. This sequence was found in a human donor with Susac syndrome. Sample: CD4+ T cells from PBMCs.

DNA for the CDR3: TGTGCCATCCTGGTCTACAATGAGCAGTTCTTC. Protein: CAILVYNEQFF. The chain employs TRBV25-1 and TRBJ2-1; no clear D gene. CDR3 length equals 11 residues. Germline V lookup: CDR1 MGHDK, CDR2 SYGVNS. Trimming removed 10 bases at V and 3 bases at J, with 7 bases between.